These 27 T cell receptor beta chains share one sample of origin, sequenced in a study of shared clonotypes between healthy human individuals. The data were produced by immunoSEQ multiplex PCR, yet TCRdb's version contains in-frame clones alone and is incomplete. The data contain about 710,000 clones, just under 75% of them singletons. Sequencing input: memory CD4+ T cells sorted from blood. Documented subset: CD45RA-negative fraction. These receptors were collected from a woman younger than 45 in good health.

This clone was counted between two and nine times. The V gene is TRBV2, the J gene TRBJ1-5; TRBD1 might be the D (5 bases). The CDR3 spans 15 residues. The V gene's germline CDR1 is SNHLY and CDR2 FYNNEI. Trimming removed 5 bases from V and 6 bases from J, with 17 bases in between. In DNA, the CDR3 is TGTGCCAGCAGTCAAGTTCAGGGTTTCCGTCAGCCCCAGCATTTT. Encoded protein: CASSQVQGFRQPQHF.

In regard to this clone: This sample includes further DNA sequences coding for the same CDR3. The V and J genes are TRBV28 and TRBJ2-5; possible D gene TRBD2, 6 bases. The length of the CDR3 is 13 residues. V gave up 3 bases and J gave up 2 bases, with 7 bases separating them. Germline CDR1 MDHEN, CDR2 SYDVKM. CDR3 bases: TGTGCCAGCAGTTTTGGGGGGCAAGAGACCCAGTACTTC. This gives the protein CASSFGGQETQYF.

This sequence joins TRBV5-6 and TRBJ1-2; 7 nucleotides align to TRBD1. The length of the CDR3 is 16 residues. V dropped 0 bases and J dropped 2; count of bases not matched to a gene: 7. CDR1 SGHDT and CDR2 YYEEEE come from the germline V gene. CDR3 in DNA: TGTGCCAGCAGCTTGGCCGCTACAGGGGTAAACTATGGCTACACCTTC. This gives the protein CASSLAATGVNYGYTF.

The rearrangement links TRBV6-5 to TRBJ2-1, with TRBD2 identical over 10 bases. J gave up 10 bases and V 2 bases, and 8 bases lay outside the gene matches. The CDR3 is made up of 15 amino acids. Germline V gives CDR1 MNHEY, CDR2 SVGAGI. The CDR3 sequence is CASSYGLAGEGEQFF. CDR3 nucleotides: TGTGCCAGCAGTTACGGGCTAGCGGGAGAGGGCGAGCAGTTCTTC.

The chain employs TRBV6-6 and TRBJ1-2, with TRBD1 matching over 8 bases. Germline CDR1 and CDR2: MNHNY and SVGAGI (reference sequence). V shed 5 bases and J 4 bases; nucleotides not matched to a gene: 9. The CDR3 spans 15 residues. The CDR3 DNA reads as TGTGCCAGCAGTAGGACAGGGATTCATGGCTATGGCTACACCTTC. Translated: CASSRTGIHGYGYTF.

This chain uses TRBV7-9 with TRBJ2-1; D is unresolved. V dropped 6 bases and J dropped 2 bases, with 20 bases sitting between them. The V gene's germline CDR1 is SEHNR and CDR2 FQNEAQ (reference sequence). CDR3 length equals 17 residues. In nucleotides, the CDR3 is TGTGCCAGCAGTCAACGGCCAACCGCTTCCGCCTACAATGAGCAGTTCTTC. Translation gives CASSQRPTASAYNEQFF.

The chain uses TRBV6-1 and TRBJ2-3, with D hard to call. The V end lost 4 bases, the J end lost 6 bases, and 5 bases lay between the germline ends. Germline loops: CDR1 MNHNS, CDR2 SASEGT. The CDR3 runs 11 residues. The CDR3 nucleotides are TGTGCCAGCAGTGTAGTCGATACGCAGTATTTT. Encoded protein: CASSVVDTQYF.

The CDR3 DNA reads TGTGCCAGCAGCAAAGGGGCAGGGGGAAGCAATCAGCCCCAGCATTTT. Amino acids: CASSKGAGGSNQPQHF. This chain joins TRBV21-1 and TRBJ1-5; TRBD1 reflects the table's D call only, with no check against the DNA. TRBV21-1 is an annotated pseudogene. The CDR3 has 16 residues.

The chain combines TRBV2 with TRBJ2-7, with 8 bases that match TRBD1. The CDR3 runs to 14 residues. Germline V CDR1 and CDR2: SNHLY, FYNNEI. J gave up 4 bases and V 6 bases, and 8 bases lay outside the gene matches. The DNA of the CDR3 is TGTGCCAGCAGCGGCCAGGGGGCGCGATACGAGCAGTACTTC. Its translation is CASSGQGARYEQYF. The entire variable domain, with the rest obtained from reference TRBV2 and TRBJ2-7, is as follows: EPEVTQTPSHQVTQMGQEVILRCVPISNHLYFYWYRQILGQKVEFLVSFYNNEISEKSEIFDDQFSVERPDGSNFTLKIRSTKLEDSAMYFCASSGQGARYEQYFGPGTRLTVT.

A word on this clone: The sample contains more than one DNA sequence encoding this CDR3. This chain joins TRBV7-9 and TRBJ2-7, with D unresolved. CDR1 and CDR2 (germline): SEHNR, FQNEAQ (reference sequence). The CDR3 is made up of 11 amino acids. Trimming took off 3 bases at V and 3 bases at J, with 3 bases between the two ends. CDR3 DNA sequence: TGTGCCAGCAGCTTGAGCTACGAGCAGTACTTC. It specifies CASSLSYEQYF. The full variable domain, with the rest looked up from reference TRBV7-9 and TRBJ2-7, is DTGVSQNPRHKITKRGQNVTFRCDPISEHNRLYWYRQTLGQGPEFLTYFQNEAQLEKSRLLSDRFSAERPKGSFSTLEIQRTEQGDSAMYLCASSLSYEQYFGPGTRLTVT.

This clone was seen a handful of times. CDR3 DNA: TGTGCCAGCACCAAGGACTTGCGGGACACCGGGGAGCTGTTTTTT. Residues: CASTKDLRDTGELFF. The genes are TRBV2 and TRBJ2-2, with D perhaps TRBD2 (5 bases). With 7 bases removed from V and 3 bases from J, the gap between germline ends came to 15 bases. The CDR3 totals 15 residues. Germline V gene sequence: CDR1 SNHLY, CDR2 FYNNEI.

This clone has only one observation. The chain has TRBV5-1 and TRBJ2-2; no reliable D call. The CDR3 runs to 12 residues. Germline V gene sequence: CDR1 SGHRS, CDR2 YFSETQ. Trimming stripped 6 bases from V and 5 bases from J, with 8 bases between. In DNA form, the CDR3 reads TGCGCCAGCATGAAGAAGACCGGGGAGCTGTTTTTT. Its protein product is CASMKKTGELFF.

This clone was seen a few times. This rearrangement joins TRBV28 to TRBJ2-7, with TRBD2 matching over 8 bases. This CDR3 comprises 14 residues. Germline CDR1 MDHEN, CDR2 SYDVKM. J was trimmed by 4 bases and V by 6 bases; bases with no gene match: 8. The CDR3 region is CASSDAGGSYEQYF. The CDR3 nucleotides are TGTGCCAGCAGCGACGCGGGAGGATCGTACGAGCAGTACTTC.

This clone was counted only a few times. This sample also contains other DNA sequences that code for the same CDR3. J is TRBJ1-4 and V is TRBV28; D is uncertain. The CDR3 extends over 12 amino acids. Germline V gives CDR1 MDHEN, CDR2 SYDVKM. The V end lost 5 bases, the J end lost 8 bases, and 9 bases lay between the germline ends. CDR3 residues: CASSGRGEKLFF. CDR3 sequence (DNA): TGTGCCAGCAGTGGCAGAGGGGAAAAACTGTTTTTT. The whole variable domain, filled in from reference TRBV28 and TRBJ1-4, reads DVKVTQSSRYLVKRTGEKVFLECVQDMDHENMFWYRQDPGLGLRLIYFSYDVKMKEKGDIPEGYSVSREKKERFSLILESASTNQTSMYLCASSGRGEKLFFGSGTQLSVL.

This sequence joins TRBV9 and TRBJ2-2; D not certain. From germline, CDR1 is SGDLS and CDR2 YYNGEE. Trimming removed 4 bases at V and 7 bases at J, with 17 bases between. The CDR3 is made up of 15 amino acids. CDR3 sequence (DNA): TGTGCCAGCAGCTCCCGGACCTCCCTGGGCGGGGAGCTGTTTTTT. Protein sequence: CASSSRTSLGGELFF.

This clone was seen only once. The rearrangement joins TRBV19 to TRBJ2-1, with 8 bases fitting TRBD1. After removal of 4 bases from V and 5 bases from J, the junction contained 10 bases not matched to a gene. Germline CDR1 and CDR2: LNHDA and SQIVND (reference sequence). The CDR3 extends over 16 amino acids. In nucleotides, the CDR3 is TGTGCCAGTAGTAGGACAGGGCCGACCGGGCACAATGAGCAGTTCTTC. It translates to CASSRTGPTGHNEQFF.

The CDR3 DNA is TGTGCCAGTACCGAAGACTTCGATGAGCAGTTCTTC. This sequence encodes CASTEDFDEQFF. V gene TRBV19 combines with J gene TRBJ2-1; D unclear. The V end was cut by 7 bases, the J end by 8 bases, with 12 bases between. In germline, CDR1 is LNHDA, CDR2 SQIVND (reference sequence). The CDR3 extends over 12 amino acids.

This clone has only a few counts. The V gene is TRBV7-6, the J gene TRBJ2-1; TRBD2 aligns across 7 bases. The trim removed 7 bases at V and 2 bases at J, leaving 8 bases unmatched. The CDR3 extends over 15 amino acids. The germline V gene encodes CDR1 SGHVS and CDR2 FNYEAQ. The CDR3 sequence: CASTLTGGAYNEQFF. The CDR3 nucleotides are TGTGCCAGCACCCTAACTGGGGGGGCCTACAATGAGCAGTTCTTC.

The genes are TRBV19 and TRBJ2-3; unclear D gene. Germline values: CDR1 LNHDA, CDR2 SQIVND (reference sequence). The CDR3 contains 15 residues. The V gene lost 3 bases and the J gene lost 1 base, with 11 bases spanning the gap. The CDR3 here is CASSINGWGTDTQYF. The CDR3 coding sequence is TGTGCCAGTAGTATCAACGGGTGGGGCACAGATACGCAGTATTTT.

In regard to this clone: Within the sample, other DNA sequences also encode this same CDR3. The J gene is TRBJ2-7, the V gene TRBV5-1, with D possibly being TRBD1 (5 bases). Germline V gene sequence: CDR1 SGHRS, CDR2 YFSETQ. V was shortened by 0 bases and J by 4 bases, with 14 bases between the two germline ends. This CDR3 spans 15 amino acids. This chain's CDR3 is CASSLGDRDLYEQYF. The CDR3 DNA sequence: TGCGCCAGCAGCTTGGGCGACAGAGACCTTTACGAGCAGTACTTC.

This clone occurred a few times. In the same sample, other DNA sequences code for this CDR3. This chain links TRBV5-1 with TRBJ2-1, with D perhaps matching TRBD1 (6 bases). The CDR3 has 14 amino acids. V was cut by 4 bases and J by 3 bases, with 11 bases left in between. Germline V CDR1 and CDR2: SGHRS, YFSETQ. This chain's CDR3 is CASSLEGGYNEQFF. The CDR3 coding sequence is TGCGCCAGCAGCCTGGAAGGGGGCTACAATGAGCAGTTCTTC.

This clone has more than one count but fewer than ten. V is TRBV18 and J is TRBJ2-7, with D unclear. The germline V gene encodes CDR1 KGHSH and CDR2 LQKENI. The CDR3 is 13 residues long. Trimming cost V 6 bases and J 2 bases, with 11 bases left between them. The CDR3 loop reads CASSFANTYEQYF. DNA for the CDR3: TGTGCCAGCTCGTTTGCTAATACCTACGAGCAGTACTTC. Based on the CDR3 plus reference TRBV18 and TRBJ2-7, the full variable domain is NAGVMQNPRHLVRRRGQEARLRCSPMKGHSHVYWYRQLPEEGLKFMVYLQKENIIDESGMPKERFSAEFPKEGPSILRIQQVVRGDSAAYFCASSFANTYEQYFGPGTRLTVT.

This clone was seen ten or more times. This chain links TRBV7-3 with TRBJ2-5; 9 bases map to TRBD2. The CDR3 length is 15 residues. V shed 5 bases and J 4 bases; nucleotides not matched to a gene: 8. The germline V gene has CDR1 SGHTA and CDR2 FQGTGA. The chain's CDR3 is CASSPQGGGGETQYF. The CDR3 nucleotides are TGTGCCAGCAGCCCCCAGGGCGGGGGGGGAGAGACCCAGTACTTC.

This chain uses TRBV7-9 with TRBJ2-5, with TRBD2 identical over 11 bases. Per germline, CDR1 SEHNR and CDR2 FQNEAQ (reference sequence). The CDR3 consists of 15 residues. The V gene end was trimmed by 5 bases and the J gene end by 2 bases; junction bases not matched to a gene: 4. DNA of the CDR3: TGTGCCAGCAGCCGACTAGCGGGGACACAAGAGACCCAGTACTTC. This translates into CASSRLAGTQETQYF. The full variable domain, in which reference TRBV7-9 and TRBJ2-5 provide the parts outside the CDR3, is DTGVSQNPRHKITKRGQNVTFRCDPISEHNRLYWYRQTLGQGPEFLTYFQNEAQLEKSRLLSDRFSAERPKGSFSTLEIQRTEQGDSAMYLCASSRLAGTQETQYFGPGTRLLVL.

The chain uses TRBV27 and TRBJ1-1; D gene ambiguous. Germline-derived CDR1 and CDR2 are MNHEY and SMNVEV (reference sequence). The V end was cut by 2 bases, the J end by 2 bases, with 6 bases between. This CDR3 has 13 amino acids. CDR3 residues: CASSLKVNTEAFF. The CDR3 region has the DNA TGTGCCAGCAGTTTAAAAGTTAACACTGAAGCTTTCTTT.

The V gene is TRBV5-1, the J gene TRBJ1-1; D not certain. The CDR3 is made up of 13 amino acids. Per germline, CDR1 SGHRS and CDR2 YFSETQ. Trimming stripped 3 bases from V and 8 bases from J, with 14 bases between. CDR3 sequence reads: CASSSGDGREAFF. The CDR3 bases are TGCGCCAGCAGCTCTGGAGACGGTAGAGAAGCTTTCTTT.

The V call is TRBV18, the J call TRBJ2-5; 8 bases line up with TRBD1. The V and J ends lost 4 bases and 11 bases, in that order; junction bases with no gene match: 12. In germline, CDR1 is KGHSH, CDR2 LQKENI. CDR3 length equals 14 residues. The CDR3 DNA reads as TGTGCCAGCTCACTGGACCCAGGACAGGGATCTCAGTACTTC. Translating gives CASSLDPGQGSQYF.